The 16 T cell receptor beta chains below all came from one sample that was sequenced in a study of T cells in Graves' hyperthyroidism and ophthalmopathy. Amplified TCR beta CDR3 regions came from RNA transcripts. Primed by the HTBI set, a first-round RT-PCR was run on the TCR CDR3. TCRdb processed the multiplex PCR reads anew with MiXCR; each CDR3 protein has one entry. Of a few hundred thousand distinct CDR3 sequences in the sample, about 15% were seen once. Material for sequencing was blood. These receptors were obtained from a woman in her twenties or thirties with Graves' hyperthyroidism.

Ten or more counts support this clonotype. The CDR3 DNA reads as TGTGCCACCAGCATTCCCTATAGCAATCAGCCCCAGCATTTT. Translation gives CATSIPYSNQPQHF. The chain uses TRBV15 and TRBJ1-5; D ambiguous. The V end was cut by 4 bases, the J end by 0 bases, with 7 bases between. This CDR3 comprises 14 residues. Germline lookup yields CDR1 LNHNV and CDR2 YYDKDF (reference sequence). Using reference TRBV15 and TRBJ1-5 for the parts outside the CDR3, the full variable domain is DAMVIQNPRYQVTQFGKPVTLSCSQTLNHNVMYWYQQKSSQAPKLLFHYYDKDFNNEADTPDNFQSRRPNTSFCFLDIRSPGLGDTAMYLCATSIPYSNQPQHFGDGTRLSIL.

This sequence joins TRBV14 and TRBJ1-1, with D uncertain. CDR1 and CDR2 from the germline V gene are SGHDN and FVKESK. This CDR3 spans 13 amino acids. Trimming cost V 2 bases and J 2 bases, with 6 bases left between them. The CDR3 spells CASSQPTNTEAFF. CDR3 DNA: TGTGCCAGCAGCCAACCCACAAACACTGAAGCTTTCTTT.

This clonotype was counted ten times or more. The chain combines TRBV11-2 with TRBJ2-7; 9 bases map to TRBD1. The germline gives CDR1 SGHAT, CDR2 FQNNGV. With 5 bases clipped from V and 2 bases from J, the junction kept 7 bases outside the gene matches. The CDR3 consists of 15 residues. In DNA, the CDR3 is TGTGCCAGCAGCCAGGGGACAGGGTATCCCTACGAGCAGTACTTC. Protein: CASSQGTGYPYEQYF.

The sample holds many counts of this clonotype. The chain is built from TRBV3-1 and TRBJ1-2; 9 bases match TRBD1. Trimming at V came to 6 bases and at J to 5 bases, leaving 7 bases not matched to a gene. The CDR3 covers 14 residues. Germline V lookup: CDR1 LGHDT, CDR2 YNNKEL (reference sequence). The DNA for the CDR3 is TGTGCCAGCAGTCCTACAGGGGGCGGGTATGGCTACACCTTC. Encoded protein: CASSPTGGGYGYTF. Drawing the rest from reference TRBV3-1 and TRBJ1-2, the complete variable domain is DTAVSQTPKYLVTQMGNDKSIKCEQNLGHDTMYWYKQDSKKFLKIMFSYNNKELIINETVPNRFSPKSPDKAHLNLHINSLELGDSAVYFCASSPTGGGYGYTFGSGTRLTVV.

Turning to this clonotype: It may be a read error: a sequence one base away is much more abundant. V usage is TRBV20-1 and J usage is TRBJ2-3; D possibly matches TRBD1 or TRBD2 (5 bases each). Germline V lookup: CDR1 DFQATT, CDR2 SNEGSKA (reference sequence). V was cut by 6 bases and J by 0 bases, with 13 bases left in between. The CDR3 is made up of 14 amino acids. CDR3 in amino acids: CSAPGPLSTDTQYF. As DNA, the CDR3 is TGCAGTGCCCCGGGACCGCTAAGCACAGATACGCAGTATTTT.

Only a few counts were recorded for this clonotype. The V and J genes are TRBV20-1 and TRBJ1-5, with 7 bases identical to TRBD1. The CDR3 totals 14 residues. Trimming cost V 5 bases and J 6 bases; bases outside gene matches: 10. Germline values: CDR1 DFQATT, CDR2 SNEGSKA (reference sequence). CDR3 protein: CSARTPTGLQPQHF. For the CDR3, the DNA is TGCAGTGCTCGTACTCCGACAGGGCTTCAGCCCCAGCATTTT.

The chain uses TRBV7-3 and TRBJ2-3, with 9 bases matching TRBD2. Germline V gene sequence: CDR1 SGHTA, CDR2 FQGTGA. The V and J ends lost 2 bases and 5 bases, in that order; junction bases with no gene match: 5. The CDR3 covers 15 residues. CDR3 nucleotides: TGTGCCAGCAGCTTACTCCCTAGCGGGATAGATACGCAGTATTTT. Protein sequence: CASSLLPSGIDTQYF.

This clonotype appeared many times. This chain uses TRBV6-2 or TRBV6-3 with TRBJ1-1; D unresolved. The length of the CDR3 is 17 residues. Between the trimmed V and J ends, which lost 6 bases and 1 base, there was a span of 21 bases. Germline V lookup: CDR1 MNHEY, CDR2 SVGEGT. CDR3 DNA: TGTGCCAGCAGCCAGACATTCCGGGATTATTGGAACACTGAAGCTTTCTTT. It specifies CASSQTFRDYWNTEAFF.

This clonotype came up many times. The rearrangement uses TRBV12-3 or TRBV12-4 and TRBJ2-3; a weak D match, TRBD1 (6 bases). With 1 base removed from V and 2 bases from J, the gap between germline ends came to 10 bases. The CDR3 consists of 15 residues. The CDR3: CASSLGQEDTDTQYF. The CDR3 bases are TGTGCCAGCAGTTTAGGACAGGAAGACACAGATACGCAGTATTTT.

The CDR3 coding sequence is TGTGCCAGCAGCCCTCCGGGGGCGTCTAGAACAGATACGCAGTATTTT. This codes for CASSPPGASRTDTQYF. This rearrangement joins TRBV5-4 to TRBJ2-3; D possibly uses TRBD1 or TRBD2 (6 bases each). Germline-derived CDR1 and CDR2 are SGHNT and YYREEE (reference sequence). This CDR3 has 16 amino acids. The V end lost 4 bases, the J end lost 3 bases, and 18 bases lay between the germline ends.

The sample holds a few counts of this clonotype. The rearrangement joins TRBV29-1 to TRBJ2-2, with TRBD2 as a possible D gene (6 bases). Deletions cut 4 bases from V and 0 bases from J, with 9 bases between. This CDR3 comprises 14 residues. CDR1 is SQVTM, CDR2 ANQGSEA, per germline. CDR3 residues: CSVGGVTNTGELFF. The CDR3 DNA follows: TGCAGCGTTGGGGGGGTAACGAACACCGGGGAGCTGTTTTTT.

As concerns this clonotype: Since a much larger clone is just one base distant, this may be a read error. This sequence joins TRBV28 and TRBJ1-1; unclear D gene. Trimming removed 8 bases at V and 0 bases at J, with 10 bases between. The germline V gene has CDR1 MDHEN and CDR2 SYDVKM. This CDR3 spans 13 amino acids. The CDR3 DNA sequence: TGTGCCAGCGGTCCCTCGGTGAACACTGAAGCTTTCTTT. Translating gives CASGPSVNTEAFF.

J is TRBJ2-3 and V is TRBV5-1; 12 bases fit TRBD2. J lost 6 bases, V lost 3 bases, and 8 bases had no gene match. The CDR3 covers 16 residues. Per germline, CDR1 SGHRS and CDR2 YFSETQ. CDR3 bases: TGCGCCAGCAGCTGGCAAAGGACTAGCGGGACCGATACGCAGTATTTT. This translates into CASSWQRTSGTDTQYF. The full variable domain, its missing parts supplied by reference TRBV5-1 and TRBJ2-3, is KAGVTQTPRYLIKTRGQQVTLSCSPISGHRSVSWYQQTPGQGLQFLFEYFSETQRNKGNFPGRFSGRQFSNSRSEMNVSTLELGDSALYLCASSWQRTSGTDTQYFGPGTRLTVL.

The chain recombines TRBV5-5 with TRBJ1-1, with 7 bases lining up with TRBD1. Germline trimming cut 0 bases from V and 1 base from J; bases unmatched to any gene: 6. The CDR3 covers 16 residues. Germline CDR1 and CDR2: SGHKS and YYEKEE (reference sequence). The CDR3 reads CASSLGSHRGNTEAFF. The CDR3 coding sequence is TGTGCCAGCAGCTTGGGGAGTCACAGGGGGAACACTGAAGCTTTCTTT.

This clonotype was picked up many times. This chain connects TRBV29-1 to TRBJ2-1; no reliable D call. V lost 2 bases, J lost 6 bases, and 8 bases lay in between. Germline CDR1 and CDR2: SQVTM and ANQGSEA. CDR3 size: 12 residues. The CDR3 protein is CSVEKTLNEQFF. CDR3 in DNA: TGCAGCGTTGAAAAGACCCTCAATGAGCAGTTCTTC.

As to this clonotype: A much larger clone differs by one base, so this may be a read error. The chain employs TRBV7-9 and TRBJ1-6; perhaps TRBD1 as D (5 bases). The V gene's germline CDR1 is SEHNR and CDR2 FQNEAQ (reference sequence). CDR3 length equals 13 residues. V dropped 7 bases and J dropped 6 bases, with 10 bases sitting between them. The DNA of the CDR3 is TGTGCCAGCACAGACGGGACTAATTCACCCCTCCACTTT. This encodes CASTDGTNSPLHF.